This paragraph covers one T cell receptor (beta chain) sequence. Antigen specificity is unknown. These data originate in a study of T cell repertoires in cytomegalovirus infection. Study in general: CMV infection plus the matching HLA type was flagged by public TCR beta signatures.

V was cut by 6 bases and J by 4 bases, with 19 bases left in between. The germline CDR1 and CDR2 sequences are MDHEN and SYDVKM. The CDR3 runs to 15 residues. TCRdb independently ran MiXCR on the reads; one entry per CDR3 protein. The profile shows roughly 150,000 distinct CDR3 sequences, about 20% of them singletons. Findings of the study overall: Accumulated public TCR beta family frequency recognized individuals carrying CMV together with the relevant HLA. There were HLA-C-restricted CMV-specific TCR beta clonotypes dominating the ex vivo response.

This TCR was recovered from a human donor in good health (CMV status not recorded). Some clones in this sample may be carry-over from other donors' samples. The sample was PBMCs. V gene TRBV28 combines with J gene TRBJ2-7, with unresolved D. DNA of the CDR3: TGTGCCAGCAGCCCGGCGGACGAGGTTCGATACGAGCAGTACTTC. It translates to CASSPADEVRYEQYF.